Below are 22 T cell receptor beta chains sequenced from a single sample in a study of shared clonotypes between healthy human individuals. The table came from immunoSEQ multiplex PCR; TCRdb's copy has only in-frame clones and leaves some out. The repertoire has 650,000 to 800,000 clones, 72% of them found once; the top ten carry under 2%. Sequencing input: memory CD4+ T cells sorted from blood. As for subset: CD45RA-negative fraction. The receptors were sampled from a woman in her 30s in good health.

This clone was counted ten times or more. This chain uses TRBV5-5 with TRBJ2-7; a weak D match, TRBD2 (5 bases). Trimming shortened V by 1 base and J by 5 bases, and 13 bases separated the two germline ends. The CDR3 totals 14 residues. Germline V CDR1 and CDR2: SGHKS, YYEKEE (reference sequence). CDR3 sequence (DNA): TGTGCCAGCAGCTTGTGGGAGTCTACCGACGAGCAGTACTTC. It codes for CASSLWESTDEQYF.

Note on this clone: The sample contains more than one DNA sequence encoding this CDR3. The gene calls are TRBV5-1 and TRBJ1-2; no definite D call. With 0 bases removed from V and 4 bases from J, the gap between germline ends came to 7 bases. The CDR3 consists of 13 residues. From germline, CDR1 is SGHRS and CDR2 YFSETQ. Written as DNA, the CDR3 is TGCGCCAGCAGCTTGGCAACGGGCTATGGCTACACCTTC. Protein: CASSLATGYGYTF.

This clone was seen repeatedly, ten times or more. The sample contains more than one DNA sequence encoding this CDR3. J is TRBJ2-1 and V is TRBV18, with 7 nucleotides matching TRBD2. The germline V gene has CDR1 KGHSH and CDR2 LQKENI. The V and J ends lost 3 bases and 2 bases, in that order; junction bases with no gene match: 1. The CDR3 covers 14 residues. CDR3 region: CASSPLAAYNEQFF. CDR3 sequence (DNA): TGTGCCAGCTCACCCCTAGCGGCCTACAATGAGCAGTTCTTC.

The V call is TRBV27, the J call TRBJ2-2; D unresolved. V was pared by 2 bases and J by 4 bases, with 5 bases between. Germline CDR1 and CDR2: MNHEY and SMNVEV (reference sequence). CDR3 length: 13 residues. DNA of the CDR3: TGTGCCAGCAGTTTAATAGGCACCGGGGAGCTGTTTTTT. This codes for CASSLIGTGELFF.

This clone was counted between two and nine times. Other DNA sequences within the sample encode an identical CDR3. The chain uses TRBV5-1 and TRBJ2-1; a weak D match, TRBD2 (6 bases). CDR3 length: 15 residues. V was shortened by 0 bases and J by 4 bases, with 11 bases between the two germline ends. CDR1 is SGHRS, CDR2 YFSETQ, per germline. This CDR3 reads CASSLGSAGYNEQFF. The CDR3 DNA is TGCGCCAGCAGCTTGGGGTCGGCGGGGTACAATGAGCAGTTCTTC.

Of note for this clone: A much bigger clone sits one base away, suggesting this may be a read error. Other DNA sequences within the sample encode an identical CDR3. The CDR3 DNA reads TGCAGTGCTAGAGGGGACACTGAAGCTTTCTTT. Translation gives CSARGDTEAFF. This rearrangement joins TRBV20-1 to TRBJ1-1; D uncertain. Germline loops: CDR1 DFQATT, CDR2 SNEGSKA (reference sequence). The V and J ends lost 1 base and 3 bases respectively, with 3 bases between them. This CDR3 has 11 amino acids.

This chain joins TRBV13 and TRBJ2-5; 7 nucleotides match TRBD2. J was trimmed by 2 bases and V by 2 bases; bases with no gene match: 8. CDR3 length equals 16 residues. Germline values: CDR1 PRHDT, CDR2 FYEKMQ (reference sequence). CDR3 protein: CASSLRQLARQETQYF. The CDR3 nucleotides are TGTGCCAGCAGCTTACGTCAACTAGCGAGGCAAGAGACCCAGTACTTC.

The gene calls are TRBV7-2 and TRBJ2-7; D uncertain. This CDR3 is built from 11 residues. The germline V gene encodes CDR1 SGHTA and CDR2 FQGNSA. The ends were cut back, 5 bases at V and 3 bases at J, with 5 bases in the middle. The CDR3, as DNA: TGTGCCAGCAGCCCGAACTACGAGCAGTACTTC. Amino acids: CASSPNYEQYF.

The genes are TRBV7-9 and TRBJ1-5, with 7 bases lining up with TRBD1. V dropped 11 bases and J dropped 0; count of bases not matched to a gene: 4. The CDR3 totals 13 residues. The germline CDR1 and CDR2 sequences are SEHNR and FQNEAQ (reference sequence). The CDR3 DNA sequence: TGTGCCGACAGGGTTTATAGCAATCAGCCCCAGCATTTT. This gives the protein CADRVYSNQPQHF.

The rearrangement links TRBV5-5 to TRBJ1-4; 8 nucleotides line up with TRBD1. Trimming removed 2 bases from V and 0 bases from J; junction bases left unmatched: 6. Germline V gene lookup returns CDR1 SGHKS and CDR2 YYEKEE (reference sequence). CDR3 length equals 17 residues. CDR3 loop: CASSLWTGPATNEKLFF. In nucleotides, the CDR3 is TGTGCCAGCAGCTTATGGACAGGGCCCGCAACTAATGAAAAACTGTTTTTT.

The CDR3: CASSLAYYGYTF. In DNA, the CDR3 is TGTGCCAGCAGCTTGGCTTACTATGGCTACACCTTC. V usage is TRBV5-4 and J usage is TRBJ1-2; D is undetermined. Looked up from germline, CDR1 is SGHNT and CDR2 is YYREEE (reference sequence). There are 12 residues in the CDR3. V dropped 0 bases and J dropped 3 bases, with 3 bases sitting between them. Full variable domain (outside the CDR3, taken from reference TRBV5-4 and TRBJ1-2): ETGVTQSPTHLIKTRGQQVTLRCSSQSGHNTVSWYQQALGQGPQFIFQYYREEENGRGNFPPRFSGLQFPNYSSELNVNALELDDSALYLCASSLAYYGYTFGSGTRLTVV.

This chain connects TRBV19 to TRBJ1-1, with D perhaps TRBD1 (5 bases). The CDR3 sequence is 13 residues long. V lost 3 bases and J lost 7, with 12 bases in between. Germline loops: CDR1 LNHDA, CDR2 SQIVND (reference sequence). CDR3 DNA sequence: TGTGCCAGTAGTATTCGGGACCGCCTTGAAGCTTTCTTT. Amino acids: CASSIRDRLEAFF.

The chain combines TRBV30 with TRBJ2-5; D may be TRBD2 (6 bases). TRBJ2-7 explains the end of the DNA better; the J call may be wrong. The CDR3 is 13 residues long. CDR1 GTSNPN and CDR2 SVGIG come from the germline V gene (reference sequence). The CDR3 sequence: CAWNAGPYYEQYF. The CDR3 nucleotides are TGTGCCTGGAATGCGGGGCCCTACTACGAGCAGTACTTC.

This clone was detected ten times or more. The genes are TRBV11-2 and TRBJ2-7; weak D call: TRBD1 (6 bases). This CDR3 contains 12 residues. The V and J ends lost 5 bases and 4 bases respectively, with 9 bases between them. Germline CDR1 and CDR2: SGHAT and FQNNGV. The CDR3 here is CASSPQGYEQYF. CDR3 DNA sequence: TGTGCCAGCAGCCCACAGGGTTACGAGCAGTACTTC.

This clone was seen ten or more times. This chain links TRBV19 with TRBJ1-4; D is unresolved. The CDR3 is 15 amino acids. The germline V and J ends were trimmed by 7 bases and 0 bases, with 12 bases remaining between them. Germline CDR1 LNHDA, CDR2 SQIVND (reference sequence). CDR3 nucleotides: TGTGCCAGTAACGCTTACGGCACAACTAATGAAAAACTGTTTTTT. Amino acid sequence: CASNAYGTTNEKLFF.

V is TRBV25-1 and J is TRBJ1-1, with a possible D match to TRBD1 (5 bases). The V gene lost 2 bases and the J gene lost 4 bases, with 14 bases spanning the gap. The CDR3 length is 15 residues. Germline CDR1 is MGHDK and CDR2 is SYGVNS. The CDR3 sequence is CASSEGEGPGTEAFF. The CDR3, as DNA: TGTGCCAGCAGTGAAGGGGAGGGGCCGGGCACTGAAGCTTTCTTT.

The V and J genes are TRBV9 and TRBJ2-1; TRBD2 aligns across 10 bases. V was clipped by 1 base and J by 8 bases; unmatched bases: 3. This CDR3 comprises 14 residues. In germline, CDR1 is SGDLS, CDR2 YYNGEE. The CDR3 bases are TGTGCCAGCAGCGTAAGTCTAGCGGGAGATGAGCAGTTCTTC. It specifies CASSVSLAGDEQFF.

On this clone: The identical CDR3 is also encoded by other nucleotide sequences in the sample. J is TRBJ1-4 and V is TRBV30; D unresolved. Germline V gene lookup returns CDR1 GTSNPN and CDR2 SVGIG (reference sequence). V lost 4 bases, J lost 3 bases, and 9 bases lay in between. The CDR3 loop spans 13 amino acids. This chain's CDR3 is CAWTPGPNEKLFF. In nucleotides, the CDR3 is TGTGCCTGGACCCCCGGACCTAATGAAAAACTGTTTTTT.

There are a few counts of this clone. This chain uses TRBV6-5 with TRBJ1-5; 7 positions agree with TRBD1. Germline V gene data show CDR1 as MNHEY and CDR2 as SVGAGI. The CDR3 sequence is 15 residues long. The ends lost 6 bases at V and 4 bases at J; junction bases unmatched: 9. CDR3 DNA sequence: TGTGCCAGCAGACCGACAGGGATCGGAAATCAGCCCCAGCATTTT. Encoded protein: CASRPTGIGNQPQHF.

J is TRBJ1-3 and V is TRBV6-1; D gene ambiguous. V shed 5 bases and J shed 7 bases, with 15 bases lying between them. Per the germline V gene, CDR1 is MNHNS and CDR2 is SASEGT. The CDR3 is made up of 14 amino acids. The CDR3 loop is CASSPQTSSNTIYF. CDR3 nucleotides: TGTGCCAGCAGTCCCCAGACTTCGTCCAACACCATATATTTT.

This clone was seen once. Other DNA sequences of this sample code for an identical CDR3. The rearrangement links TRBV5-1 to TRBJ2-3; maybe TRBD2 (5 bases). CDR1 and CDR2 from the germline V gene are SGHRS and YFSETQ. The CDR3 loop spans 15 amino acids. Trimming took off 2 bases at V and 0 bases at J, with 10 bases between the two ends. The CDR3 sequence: CASSFGRTSTDTQYF. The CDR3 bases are TGCGCCAGCAGCTTCGGACGGACTAGCACAGATACGCAGTATTTT.

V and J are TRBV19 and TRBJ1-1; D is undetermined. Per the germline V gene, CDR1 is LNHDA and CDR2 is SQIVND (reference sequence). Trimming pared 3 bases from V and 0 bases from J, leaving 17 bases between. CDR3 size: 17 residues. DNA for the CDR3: TGTGCCAGTAGTATTACGACGGGCGGCGCAATGAACACTGAAGCTTTCTTT. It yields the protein CASSITTGGAMNTEAFF.